This entry lists 9 T cell receptor beta chains sequenced from one sample in a study of CD8 T cells in ankylosing spondylitis. Whole-study findings and limits: There was a TCR beta motif, made of several highly homologous variants, that appeared characteristic of ankylosing spondylitis blood.

Antigens of these TCRs are unknown. TCRdb ran MiXCR on the 5' RACE reads and lists one entry per CDR3 protein. The sample lists some 800,000 distinct CDR3 sequences; approximately 12% were seen once. Sequencing was carried out using blood, either unsorted or a sorted T cell fraction (not recorded which). Receptors originate from a male donor with ankylosing spondylitis.

The chain combines TRBV27 with TRBJ1-1; D ambiguous. CDR3 length: 15 residues. Trimming left V 5 bases short and J 1 base short, with 14 bases between. Per germline, CDR1 MNHEY and CDR2 SMNVEV (reference sequence). DNA of the CDR3: TGTGCCAGCAGTCCCCTTGCACCCCCGAACACTGAAGCTTTCTTT. This encodes CASSPLAPPNTEAFF.

The V and J genes are TRBV20-1 and TRBJ1-5; 8 nucleotides align to TRBD1. The CDR3 contains 14 residues. Germline V gene lookup returns CDR1 DFQATT and CDR2 SNEGSKA (reference sequence). V shed 6 bases, J shed 7 bases, and the junction held 11 bases outside the gene matches. DNA for the CDR3: TGCAGTGCGAACTCCGACAGGGGCGGCCAGCCCCAGCATTTT. This translates into CSANSDRGGQPQHF.

This clonotype was counted between two and nine times. The chain joins TRBV28 to TRBJ1-5, with a tentative D call TRBD1 (5 bases). The V gene lost 5 bases and the J gene lost 3 bases, with 17 bases spanning the gap. Germline loops: CDR1 MDHEN, CDR2 SYDVKM. This CDR3 comprises 16 residues. CDR3 in amino acids: CASSPLGLWDNQPQHF. In nucleotides, the CDR3 is TGTGCCAGCAGTCCTTTGGGGCTGTGGGACAATCAGCCCCAGCATTTT.

This clonotype has at least ten counts. V gene TRBV29-1 combines with J gene TRBJ1-2; 8 bases map to TRBD1. This CDR3 spans 13 amino acids. Germline assignment: CDR1 SQVTM and CDR2 ANQGSEA. Losses at the gene ends were 4 bases for V and 3 bases for J; bases not matched to a gene: 4. The chain's CDR3 is CSVGLGQDYGYTF. In DNA, the CDR3 is TGCAGCGTTGGCCTGGGACAGGACTATGGCTACACCTTC.

The J gene is TRBJ2-3, the V gene TRBV4-3; maybe TRBD1 (6 bases). The CDR3 is made up of 13 amino acids. V lost 4 bases, J lost 7 bases, and 12 bases lay in between. Germline V CDR1 and CDR2: LGHNA, YSLEER. The CDR3 sequence is CASSLRGQYTQYF. Written as DNA, the CDR3 is TGCGCCAGCAGCCTGAGAGGACAGTATACGCAGTATTTT.

This clonotype was detected only a few times. This rearrangement joins TRBV6-5 to TRBJ2-6; D is undetermined. Looked up from germline, CDR1 is MNHEY and CDR2 is SVGAGI. The V end was cut by 7 bases, the J end by 4 bases, with 8 bases between. CDR3 length equals 13 residues. The CDR3 sequence is CASNYWGANVLTF. The CDR3 coding sequence is TGTGCCAGCAATTATTGGGGGGCCAACGTCCTGACTTTC.

This clonotype was recorded at least ten times. The V gene is TRBV6-6, the J gene TRBJ1-1; D possibly corresponds to TRBD1 (5 bases). V was pared by 2 bases and J by 11 bases, with 15 bases between. Looked up from germline, CDR1 is MNHNY and CDR2 is SVGAGI (reference sequence). This CDR3 contains 13 residues. CDR3 in amino acids: CASSYPEGLGAFF. The CDR3 DNA reads TGTGCCAGCAGTTACCCGGAGGGGCTTGGGGCTTTCTTT.

This clonotype occurred many times. The chain couples TRBV6-5 to TRBJ1-5, with D maybe TRBD1 (5 bases). V was cut by 0 bases and J by 5 bases, with 8 bases left in between. Germline CDR1 is MNHEY and CDR2 is SVGAGI. CDR3 length: 14 amino acids. The chain's CDR3 is CASSYSGVDQPQHF. CDR3 nucleotides: TGTGCCAGCAGTTACTCGGGGGTTGATCAGCCCCAGCATTTT.

The sample holds a few counts of this clonotype. The V gene is TRBV7-2, the J gene TRBJ1-1, with TRBD1 matching over 8 bases. Germline V gene sequence: CDR1 SGHTA, CDR2 FQGNSA. V dropped 5 bases and J dropped 4; count of bases not matched to a gene: 3. The CDR3 is 13 amino acids. The CDR3 here is CASSRGQGTEAFF. Written as DNA, the CDR3 is TGTGCCAGCAGCAGAGGACAGGGCACTGAAGCTTTCTTT.